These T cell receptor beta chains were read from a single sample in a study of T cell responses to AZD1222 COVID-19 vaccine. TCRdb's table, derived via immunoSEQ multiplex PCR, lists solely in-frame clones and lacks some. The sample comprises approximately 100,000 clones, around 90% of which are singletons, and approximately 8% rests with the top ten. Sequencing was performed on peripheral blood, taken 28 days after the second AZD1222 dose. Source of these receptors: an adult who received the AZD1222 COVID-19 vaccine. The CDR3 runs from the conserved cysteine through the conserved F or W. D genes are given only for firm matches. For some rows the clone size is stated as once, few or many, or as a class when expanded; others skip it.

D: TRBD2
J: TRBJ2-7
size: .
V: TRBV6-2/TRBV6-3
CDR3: CASSYAGGASEQYF
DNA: TGTGCCAGCAGTTATGCCGGGGGGGCCTCCGAGCAGTACTTC

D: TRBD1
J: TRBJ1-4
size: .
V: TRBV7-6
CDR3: CASSEAGTVNEKLFF
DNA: TGTGCCAGCAGCGAAGCCGGGACAGTTAATGAAAAACTGTTTTTT

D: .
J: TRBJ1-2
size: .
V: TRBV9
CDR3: CASSGGIYGYTF
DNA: TGTGCCAGCAGCGGGGGCATCTATGGCTACACCTTC

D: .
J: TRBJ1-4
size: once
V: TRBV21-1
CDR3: CASTNQAGTTGTATNEKLFF
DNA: TGTGCCAGCACCAACCAAGCCGGGACAACGGGAACTGCAACTAATGAAAAACTGTTTTTT

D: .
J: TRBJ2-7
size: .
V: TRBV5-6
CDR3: CASSIFLDTNTYEQYF
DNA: TGTGCCAGCAGCATTTTCTTGGACACGAACACCTACGAGCAGTACTTC

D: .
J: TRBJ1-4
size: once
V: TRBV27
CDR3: CAGDGAGATNEKLFF
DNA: TGTGCCGGTGACGGGGCGGGGGCAACTAATGAAAAACTGTTTTTT

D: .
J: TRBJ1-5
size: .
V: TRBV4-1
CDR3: CASSQGEGGWQPQHF
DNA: TGCGCCAGCAGCCAAGGTGAGGGGGGCTGGCAGCCCCAGCATTTT

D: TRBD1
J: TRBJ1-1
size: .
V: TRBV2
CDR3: CASSEAGGAANTEAFF
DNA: TGTGCCAGCAGTGAAGCAGGGGGCGCGGCGAACACTGAAGCTTTCTTT

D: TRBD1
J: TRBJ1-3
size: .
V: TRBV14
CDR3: CASSTGQGGNTIYF
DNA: TGTGCCAGCAGCACAGGACAGGGAGGAAACACCATATATTTT

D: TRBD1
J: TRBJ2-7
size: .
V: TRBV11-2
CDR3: CASSPYGLGTGGSYEQYF
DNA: TGTGCCAGCAGTCCGTATGGGCTGGGTACAGGGGGGAGTTACGAGCAGTACTTC

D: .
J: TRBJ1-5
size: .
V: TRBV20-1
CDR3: CSASYGGWGTGGNQPQHF
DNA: TGCAGTGCTAGTTATGGGGGCTGGGGTACGGGAGGGAATCAGCCCCAGCATTTT

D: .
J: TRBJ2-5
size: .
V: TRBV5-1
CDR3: CASSLGGPQETQYF
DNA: TGCGCCAGCAGCTTGGGTGGTCCGCAAGAGACCCAGTACTTC

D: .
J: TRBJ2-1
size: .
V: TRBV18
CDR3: CASSPPSSTSPEQFF
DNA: TGTGCCAGCTCACCACCCTCCTCGACTTCACCTGAGCAGTTCTTC

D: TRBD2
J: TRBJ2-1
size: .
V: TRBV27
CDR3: CASSLTPGGDEQFF
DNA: TGTGCCAGCAGTTTAACCCCCGGGGGGGATGAGCAGTTCTTC

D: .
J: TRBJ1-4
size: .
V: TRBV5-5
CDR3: CASSWEGTGEKLFF
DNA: TGTGCCAGCAGCTGGGAGGGTACTGGTGAAAAACTGTTTTTT

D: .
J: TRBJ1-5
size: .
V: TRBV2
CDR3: CASRSPGYGPNQPQHF
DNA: TGTGCCAGCAGATCGCCGGGCTACGGGCCCAATCAGCCCCAGCATTTT

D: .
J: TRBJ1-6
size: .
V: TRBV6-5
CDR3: CASSYEQDYSPLHF
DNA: TGTGCCAGCAGTTACGAGCAGGACTATTCACCCCTCCACTTT

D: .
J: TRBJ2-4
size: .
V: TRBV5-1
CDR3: CASSSGGQPGKNIQYF
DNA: TGCGCCAGCAGCTCGGGTGGCCAACCGGGCAAAAACATTCAGTACTTC

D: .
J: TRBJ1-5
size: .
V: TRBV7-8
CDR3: CASSLGSQATNQPQHF
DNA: TGTGCCAGCAGCTTAGGGTCCCAAGCAACGAATCAGCCCCAGCATTTT

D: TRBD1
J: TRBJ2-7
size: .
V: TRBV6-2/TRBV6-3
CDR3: CASRYRGVEQYF
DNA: TGTGCCAGCAGGTACAGGGGAGTGGAGCAGTACTTC

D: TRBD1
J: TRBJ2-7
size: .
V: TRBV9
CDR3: CASSAHPGQGLYF
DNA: TGTGCCAGCAGCGCCCACCCGGGACAGGGTCTCTACTTC

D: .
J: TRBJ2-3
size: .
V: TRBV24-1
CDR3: CATEGGDTDTQYF
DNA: TGTGCCACCGAAGGGGGGGACACAGATACGCAGTATTTT

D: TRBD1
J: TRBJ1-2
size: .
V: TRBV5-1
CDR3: CASSLGGTVHYGYTF
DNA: TGCGCCAGCAGCTTGGGAGGGACAGTTCACTATGGCTACACCTTC

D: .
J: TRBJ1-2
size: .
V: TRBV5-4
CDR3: CASSLGFGKEAYTF
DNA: TGTGCCAGCAGCTTGGGGTTCGGAAAGGAGGCCTACACCTTC

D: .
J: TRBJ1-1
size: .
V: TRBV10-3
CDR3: CAISESVRAGSTEAFF
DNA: TGTGCCATCAGTGAGTCTGTAAGGGCAGGGAGCACTGAAGCTTTCTTT

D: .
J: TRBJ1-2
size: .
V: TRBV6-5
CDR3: CAVHDIGRGTF
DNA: TGTGCCGTTCACGACATAGGACGTGGCACCTTC

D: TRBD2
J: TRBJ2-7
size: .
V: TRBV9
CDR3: CASSSAGGEYEQYF
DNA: TGTGCCAGCAGCTCAGCCGGGGGGGAGTACGAGCAGTACTTC

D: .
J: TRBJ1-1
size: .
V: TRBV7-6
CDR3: CASSLGARGTNTEAFF
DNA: TGTGCCAGCAGCTTAGGGGCACGGGGAACAAATACTGAAGCTTTCTTT

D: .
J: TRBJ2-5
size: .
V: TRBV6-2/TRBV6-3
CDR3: CASSYAGQRKETQYF
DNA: TGTGCCAGCAGTTACGCCGGACAGCGTAAAGAGACCCAGTACTTC

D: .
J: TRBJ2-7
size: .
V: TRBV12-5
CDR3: CASGRDSNYEQYF
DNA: TGTGCTAGTGGTCGCGACAGCAACTACGAGCAGTACTTC

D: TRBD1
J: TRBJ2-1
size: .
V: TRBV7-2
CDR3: CASSFPRGSNEQFF
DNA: TGTGCCAGCAGCTTTCCCAGGGGGTCCAATGAGCAGTTCTTC

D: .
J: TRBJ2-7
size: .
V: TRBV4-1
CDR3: CASRPTGNSYEQYF
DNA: TGCGCCAGCAGACCGACAGGTAACTCCTACGAGCAGTACTTC

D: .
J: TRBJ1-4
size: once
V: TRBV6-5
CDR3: CASSTGQGNEKLFF
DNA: TGTGCCAGCAGTACCGGGCAGGGTAATGAAAAACTGTTTTTT

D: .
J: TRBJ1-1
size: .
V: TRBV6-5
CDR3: CASSPQVRGRAEAFF
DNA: TGTGCCAGCAGCCCGCAGGTCCGGGGTAGGGCTGAAGCTTTCTTT

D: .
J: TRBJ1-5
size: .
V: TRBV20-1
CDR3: CSAKGRQPQHF
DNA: TGCAGTGCTAAGGGTCGGCAGCCCCAGCATTTT

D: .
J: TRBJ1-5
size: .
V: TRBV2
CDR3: CASSERYNQPQHF
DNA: TGTGCCAGCAGTGAACGTTACAATCAGCCCCAGCATTTT

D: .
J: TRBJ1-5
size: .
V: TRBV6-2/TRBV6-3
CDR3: CASTPRGSNQPQHF
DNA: TGTGCCAGCACCCCCCGCGGAAGCAATCAGCCCCAGCATTTT

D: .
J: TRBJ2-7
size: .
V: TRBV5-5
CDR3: CASSPHRTHDRVEQYF
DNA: TGTGCCAGCAGCCCCCACCGGACGCACGATAGGGTCGAGCAGTACTTC

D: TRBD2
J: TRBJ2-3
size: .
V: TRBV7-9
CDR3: CASSRTSGFTDTQYF
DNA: TGTGCCAGCAGCCGTACTAGCGGCTTCACAGATACGCAGTATTTT

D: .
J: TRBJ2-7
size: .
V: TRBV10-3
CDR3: CAISEPEGYEQYF
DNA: TGTGCCATCAGTGAGCCCGAGGGATACGAGCAGTACTTC

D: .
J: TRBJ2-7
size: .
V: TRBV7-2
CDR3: CASSGYYEQYF
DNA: TGTGCCAGCAGCGGGTACTACGAGCAGTACTTC

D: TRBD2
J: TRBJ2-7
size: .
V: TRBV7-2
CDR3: CASRRTSGGSSYEQYF
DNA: TGTGCCAGCAGGCGGACTAGCGGGGGGTCCTCCTACGAGCAGTACTTC

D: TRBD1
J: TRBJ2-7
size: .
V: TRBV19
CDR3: CASSIQAGGRYEQYF
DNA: TGTGCCAGTAGTATACAAGCAGGGGGACGCTACGAGCAGTACTTC

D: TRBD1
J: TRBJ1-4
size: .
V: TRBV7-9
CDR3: CASSSTRDREKLFF
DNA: TGTGCCAGCAGCTCCACCCGGGACAGGGAAAAACTGTTTTTT

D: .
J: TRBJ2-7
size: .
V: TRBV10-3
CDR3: CAIRGVTYEQYF
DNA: TGTGCCATCAGGGGTGTTACTTACGAGCAGTACTTC

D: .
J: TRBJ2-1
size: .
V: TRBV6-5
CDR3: CASSWQGGGNEQFF
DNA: TGTGCCAGCAGTTGGCAGGGGGGGGGCAATGAGCAGTTCTTC

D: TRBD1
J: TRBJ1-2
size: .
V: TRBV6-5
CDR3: CASRTGDRGGYGYTF
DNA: TGTGCCAGCCGGACAGGGGATCGGGGGGGCTATGGCTACACCTTC

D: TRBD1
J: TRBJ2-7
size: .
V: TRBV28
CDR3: CASRQTGTASYEQYF
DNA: TGTGCCAGCAGACAAACCGGGACAGCTTCCTACGAGCAGTACTTC

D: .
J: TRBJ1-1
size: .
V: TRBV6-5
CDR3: CASSRLDGTEAFF
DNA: TGTGCCAGCAGCCGACTGGACGGCACTGAAGCTTTCTTT

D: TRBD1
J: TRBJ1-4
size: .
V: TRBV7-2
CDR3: CASSMTGQVEKLFF
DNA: TGTGCCAGCAGCATGACGGGACAGGTTGAAAAACTGTTTTTT

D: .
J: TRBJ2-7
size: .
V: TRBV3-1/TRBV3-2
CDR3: CASSQGSGAGSYEQYF
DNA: TGTGCCAGCAGCCAAGGGTCGGGGGCAGGGTCCTACGAGCAGTACTTC

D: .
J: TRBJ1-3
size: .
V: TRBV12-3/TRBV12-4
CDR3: CASSFLSGNTIYF
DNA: TGTGCCAGCAGTTTTTTGTCCGGAAACACCATATATTTT

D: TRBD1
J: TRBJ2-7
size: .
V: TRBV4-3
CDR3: CASSQEGQGAWEQYF
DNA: TGCGCCAGCAGCCAAGAAGGTCAGGGGGCTTGGGAGCAGTACTTC

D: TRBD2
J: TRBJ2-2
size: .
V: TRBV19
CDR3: CASSLIPAGGRIGELFF
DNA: TGTGCCAGTAGCCTGATTCCAGCGGGGGGTAGGATCGGGGAGCTGTTTTTT

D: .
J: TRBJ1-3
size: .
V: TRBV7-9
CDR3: CASSPRSSGNTIYF
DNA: TGTGCCAGCAGCCCACGCAGCTCTGGAAACACCATATATTTT

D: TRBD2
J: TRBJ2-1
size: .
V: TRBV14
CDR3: CASSQGTSPSNEQFF
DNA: TGTGCCAGCAGCCAAGGGACTAGCCCTAGCAATGAGCAGTTCTTC

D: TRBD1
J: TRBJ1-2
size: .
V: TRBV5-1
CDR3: CASSFTGEVGYTF
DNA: TGCGCCAGCAGCTTTACAGGGGAAGTGGGCTACACCTTC

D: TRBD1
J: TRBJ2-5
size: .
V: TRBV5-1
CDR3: CASTTPGGGETQYF
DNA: TGCGCCAGTACCACTCCAGGGGGCGGTGAGACCCAGTACTTC

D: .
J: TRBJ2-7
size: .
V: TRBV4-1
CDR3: CASSQGSGQYSYEQYF
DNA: TGCGCCAGCAGCCAAGGGTCCGGACAGTATTCCTACGAGCAGTACTTC